This TCR beta chain was captured by sequencing in a study of T cell repertoires in cytomegalovirus infection. On the study more broadly: Well-studied HLA-B-restricted CMV epitopes were used in the study alongside recently identified HLA-C-restricted ones.

Study-level points and caveats: HLA-C-restricted CMV-specific TCR beta clonotypes were dominant in the ex vivo response.

Germline CDR1 MNHNS, CDR2 SASEGT. The germline V and J ends were trimmed by 6 bases and 0 bases, with 20 bases remaining between them. The CDR3 is 17 residues long. About this clonotype: Its cognate antigen is unknown.

TCRdb processed the reads anew with MiXCR; each CDR3 protein has one entry. The data contain some 700,000 distinct CDR3 sequences, roughly a third of them singletons. V and J are TRBV6-1 and TRBJ1-2; D is unclear. The TCR originated in a human donor in good health (CMV status not recorded). Some clones in this sample may be carry-over from other donors' samples. Sample: cultured PBMCs, taken from culture after CMV antigen stimulation. The CDR3 DNA follows: TGTGCCAGCAGGCGTCGCTCCCTCGGATGGACTAACTATGGCTACACCTTC. It encodes CASRRRSLGWTNYGYTF.